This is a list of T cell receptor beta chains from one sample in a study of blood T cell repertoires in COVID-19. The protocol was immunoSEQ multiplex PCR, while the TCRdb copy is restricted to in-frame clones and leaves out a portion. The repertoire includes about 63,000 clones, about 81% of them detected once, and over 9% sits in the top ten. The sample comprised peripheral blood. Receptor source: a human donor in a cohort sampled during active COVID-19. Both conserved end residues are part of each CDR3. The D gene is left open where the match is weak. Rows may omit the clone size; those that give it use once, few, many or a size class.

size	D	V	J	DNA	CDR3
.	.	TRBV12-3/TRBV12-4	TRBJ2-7	TGTGCCAGCAGTCCCAACAGCTACGAGCAGTACTTC	CASSPNSYEQYF
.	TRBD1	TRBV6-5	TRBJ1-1	TGTGCCAGCACCCAACAGGGGGCGAACACTGAAGCTTTCTTT	CASTQQGANTEAFF
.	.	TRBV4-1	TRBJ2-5	TGCGCCAGCAGCCAAAAGGCCGGAGGTCGGGAGACCCAGTACTTC	CASSQKAGGRETQYF
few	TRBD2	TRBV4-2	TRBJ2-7	TGTGCCAGCAGCCAAGAGGCTGGCGGGGGGGGCACCTACGAGCAGTACTTC	CASSQEAGGGGTYEQYF
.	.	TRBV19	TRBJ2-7	TGTGCCAGTAGTCCCGGACAGCCCTACGAGCAGTACTTC	CASSPGQPYEQYF
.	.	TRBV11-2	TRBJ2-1	TGTGCCAGCAGCTATACTCCGGGACAAATACCTCCGGATGAGCAGTTCTTC	CASSYTPGQIPPDEQFF
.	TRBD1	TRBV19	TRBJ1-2	TGTGCCAGTAGTATCCAAGGACAGGGGGGTACTAACTATGGCTACACCTTC	CASSIQGQGGTNYGYTF
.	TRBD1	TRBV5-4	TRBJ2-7	TGTGCCAGCAGCTTGGGGACAGGGATCCACGAGCAGTACTTC	CASSLGTGIHEQYF
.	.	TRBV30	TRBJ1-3	TGTGCCTGGAGTTTACGCATGGGGGCGCGGGGAAACACCATATATTTT	CAWSLRMGARGNTIYF
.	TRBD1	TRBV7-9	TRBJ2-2	TGTGCCAGTAATCCGGGACAGGCGAACACCGGGGAGCTGTTTTTT	CASNPGQANTGELFF
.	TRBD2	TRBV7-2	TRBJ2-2	TGTGCCAGCAGGAGACCTAGCGGGGGCACCGGGGAGCTGTTTTTT	CASRRPSGGTGELFF
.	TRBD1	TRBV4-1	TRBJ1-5	TGCGCCAGCAGCCAGGACAGGGTTGGCAATCAGCCCCAGCATTTT	CASSQDRVGNQPQHF
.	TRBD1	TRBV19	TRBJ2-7	TGTGCCAGTAGTCTACTCCCGCCGGGACAGGGGGCTGGGGAGCAGTACTTC	CASSLLPPGQGAGEQYF
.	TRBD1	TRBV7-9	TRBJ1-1	TGTGCCGGCAGCTTAGCGCTATGGGACAGGGGGCTGGTGAACACTGAAGCTTTCTTT	CAGSLALWDRGLVNTEAFF
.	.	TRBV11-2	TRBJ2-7	TGTGCCAGCAGCTTACTTTCCAGGAATCCCTACGAGCAGTACTTC	CASSLLSRNPYEQYF
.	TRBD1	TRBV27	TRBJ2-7	TGTGCCAGCAGTATGTGGACAGGGAACTACGAGCAGTACTTC	CASSMWTGNYEQYF
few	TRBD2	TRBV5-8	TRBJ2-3	TGTGCCAGCAGCACCGGGAGGAGGGCGACAGATACGCAGTATTTT	CASSTGRRATDTQYF
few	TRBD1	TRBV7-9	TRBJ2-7	TGTGCCAGCAGCTTACCGGGACAGGGGTTACAGTACTTC	CASSLPGQGLQYF
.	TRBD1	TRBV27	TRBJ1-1	TGTGCCAGCAGTGCCCCGGGACAGGGGAACACTGAAGCTTTCTTT	CASSAPGQGNTEAFF
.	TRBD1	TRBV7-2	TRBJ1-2	TGTGCCAGCAGCGGACAGGCTAACTATGGCTACACCTTC	CASSGQANYGYTF
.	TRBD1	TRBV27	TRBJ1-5	TGTGCCAGCAGTTTAGCACCCTCAGGGGGGAGACAGCCCCAGCATTTT	CASSLAPSGGRQPQHF
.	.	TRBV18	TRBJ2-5	TGTGCCAGCTCACCACTTAGAGTTCGGGAGACCCAGTACTTC	CASSPLRVRETQYF
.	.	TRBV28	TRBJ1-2	TGTGCCAGCAGCACAGCAAATTCTGGCTACACCTTC	CASSTANSGYTF
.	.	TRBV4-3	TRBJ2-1	TGCGCCAGCAGCCAAGATATAGCCCGGAGCTCCTACAATGAGCAGTTCTTC	CASSQDIARSSYNEQFF
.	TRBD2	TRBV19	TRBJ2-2	TGTGCCAGTAGTACTATAGCGGGAGGGGGCACCGGGGAGCTGTTTTTT	CASSTIAGGGTGELFF
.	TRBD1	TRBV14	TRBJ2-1	TGTGCCAGCAGCCAAGATTGGGGGGACAGGGGGCCCCACTCCTACAATGAGCAGTTCTTC	CASSQDWGDRGPHSYNEQFF
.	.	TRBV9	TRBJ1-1	TGTGCCAGCAGCGTAGCCGACAGACCGAACACTGAAGCTTTCTTT	CASSVADRPNTEAFF
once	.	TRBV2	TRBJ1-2	TGTGCCAGCAGTGAGCGGGGGTACACCTTC	CASSERGYTF
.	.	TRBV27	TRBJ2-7	TGTGCCAGCAGTTTATCTCGCGGCTACGAGCAGTACTTC	CASSLSRGYEQYF
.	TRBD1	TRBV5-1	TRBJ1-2	TGCGCCAGCAGCGAGGGACAGGTGCCCGCCCTCTATGGCTACACCTTC	CASSEGQVPALYGYTF
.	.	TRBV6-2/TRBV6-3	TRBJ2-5	TGTGCCAGCAGTTACCGGGGTTTGAAGACCCAGTACTTC	CASSYRGLKTQYF
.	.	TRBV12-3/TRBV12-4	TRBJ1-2	TGTGCCAGCAGCTACTCTAACTATGGCTACACCTTC	CASSYSNYGYTF
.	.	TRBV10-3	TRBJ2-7	TGTGCCATCAGTGAGTCCGTCTACGAGCAGTACTTC	CAISESVYEQYF
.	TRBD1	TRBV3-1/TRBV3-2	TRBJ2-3	TGTGCCAGCAGCCCCCCGGACAGGGAACCAGATACGCAGTATTTT	CASSPPDREPDTQYF
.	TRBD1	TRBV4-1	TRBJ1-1	TGCGCCAGCAGCCAGGGGACAGGGAGCTGGGGTACTGAAGCTTTCTTT	CASSQGTGSWGTEAFF
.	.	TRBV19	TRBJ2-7	TGTGCCAGTAGTATCCGGGTCTCCTACGAGCAGTACTTC	CASSIRVSYEQYF
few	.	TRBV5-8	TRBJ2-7	TGTGCCAGCAGCTTGGTCAGCTCCTACGAGCAGTACTTC	CASSLVSSYEQYF
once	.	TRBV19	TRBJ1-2	TGTGCCAGCCAGAACACGCGTCGGGGAGGCTACACCTTC	CASQNTRRGGYTF
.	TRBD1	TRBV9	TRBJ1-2	TGTGCCAGCAGCCCTTCAGGACAGGGGGCGCGGTACTATGGCTACACCTTC	CASSPSGQGARYYGYTF
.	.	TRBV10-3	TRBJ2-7	TGTGCCATCAGCCCAGACAGTAACGAGCAGTACTTC	CAISPDSNEQYF
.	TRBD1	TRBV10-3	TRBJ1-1	TGTGCCACCACAGGGGAGCGAGTCCGGGCTTTCTTT	CATTGERVRAFF
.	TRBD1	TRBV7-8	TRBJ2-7	TGTGCCAGCAGCTCAATTCCGCAGACAGGGATAAGGCCCTACGAGCAGTACTTC	CASSSIPQTGIRPYEQYF
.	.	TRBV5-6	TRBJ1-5	TGTGCCAGCAGCCCAGGCAGCAATCAGCCCCAGCATTTT	CASSPGSNQPQHF
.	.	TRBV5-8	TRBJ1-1	TGTGCCAGCACCCCGGGGGGGATCGATGAAGCTTTCTTT	CASTPGGIDEAFF
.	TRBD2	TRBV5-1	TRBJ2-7	TGCGCCAGCAGCTTGGCGGGGGGGTATGGCCACGAGCAGTACTTC	CASSLAGGYGHEQYF
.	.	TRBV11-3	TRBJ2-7	TGTGCCAGCAGCTTGGATTCCTACAGTAACTACGAGCAGTACTTC	CASSLDSYSNYEQYF
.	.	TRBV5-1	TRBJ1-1	TGCGCCAGCAGCCGGGGACAGAACACTGAAGCTTTCTTT	CASSRGQNTEAFF
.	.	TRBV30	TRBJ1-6	TGTGCCTGGAGTGTGAGCCATAAGATTCCCCTCCACTTT	CAWSVSHKIPLHF
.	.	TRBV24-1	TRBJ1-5	TGTGCCACCATGTCAGGAAACAATCAGCCCCAGCATTTT	CATMSGNNQPQHF
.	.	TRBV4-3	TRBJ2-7	TGCGCCAGCAGCCAAGATATAATGGGCCCCCGATTAGGTCTTTCCGAGCAGTACTTC	CASSQDIMGPRLGLSEQYF
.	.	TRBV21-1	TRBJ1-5	TGTGCCAGCAGCATAAGAGCTCGCGGGAAACGAAGCAATCAGCCCCAGCATTTT	CASSIRARGKRSNQPQHF
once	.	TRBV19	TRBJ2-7	TGTGCCAGTAGGTGGGCTGACGAGCAGTACTTC	CASRWADEQYF
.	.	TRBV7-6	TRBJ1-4	TGTGCCAGCAGGTCATCCCGGGCGGTAAGCGGAGAAAAACTGTTTTTT	CASRSSRAVSGEKLFF
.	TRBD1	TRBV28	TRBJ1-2	TGTACCAGCAGTTTTTACAGGGGGGAAGGTGGCTACACCTTC	CTSSFYRGEGGYTF
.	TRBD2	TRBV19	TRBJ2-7	TGTGCCAGTAGTGCGGGGGGCGTATCCTACGAGCAGTACTTC	CASSAGGVSYEQYF
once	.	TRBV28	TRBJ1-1	TGTGCCAGCAGTTTTGGATCGTCTCGAAGGGGGGCTTTCTTT	CASSFGSSRRGAFF